This TCR beta chain was profiled in a study of cytomegalovirus exposure and HLA in healthy donors. A multiplex PCR was run with 60 Vbeta primers and 13 Jbeta primers. The protocol was immunoSEQ multiplex PCR, while the TCRdb copy is restricted to in-frame clones and leaves out a portion. The sample lists under 110,000 clones, 65% to 75% seen once, with 1.5% to 2% in the top ten. The CDR3 covers 16 residues. V gave up 2 bases and J gave up 2 bases, with 13 bases separating them. Germline V gene data show CDR1 as MNHEY and CDR2 as SMNVEV (reference sequence). The origin of this receptor is a woman between 35 and 50 years old in good health and CMV-seronegative. V and J are TRBV27 and TRBJ2-1; D unclear. Sequenced: PBMCs. This CDR3 reads CASSLSSGLTYNEQFF. The CDR3 DNA reads as TGTGCCAGCAGTTTAAGTTCAGGCCTCACCTACAATGAGCAGTTCTTC.